This T cell receptor beta chain was obtained from a study of blood T cells in healthy people across ages. A second PCR of about 6 to 11 cycles used a sample-barcoded 5' primer and a J-beta primer mix. TCRdb analysed the 5' RACE reads with MiXCR anew, one entry per CDR3 protein. The sample shows 790,000 or so distinct CDR3 sequences, about 61% of them seen only once. Findings of the study overall: Higher diversity and more naive CD4+ cells were features of long-lived donors, compared to aged donors. The unknown donor CMV status may have confounded expanded clonotype changes.

Details on this clonotype: The antigen remains unidentified.

The CDR3 covers 14 residues. The ends were cut back, 6 bases at V and 0 bases at J, with 8 bases in the middle. Sequenced input: blood. The receptor comes from a middle-aged man in good health. V gene TRBV12-3 or TRBV12-4 combines with J gene TRBJ2-2; unclear D gene. The CDR3 is CASRKQSNTGELFF. DNA of the CDR3: TGTGCCAGCAGGAAACAGTCGAACACCGGGGAGCTGTTTTTT.